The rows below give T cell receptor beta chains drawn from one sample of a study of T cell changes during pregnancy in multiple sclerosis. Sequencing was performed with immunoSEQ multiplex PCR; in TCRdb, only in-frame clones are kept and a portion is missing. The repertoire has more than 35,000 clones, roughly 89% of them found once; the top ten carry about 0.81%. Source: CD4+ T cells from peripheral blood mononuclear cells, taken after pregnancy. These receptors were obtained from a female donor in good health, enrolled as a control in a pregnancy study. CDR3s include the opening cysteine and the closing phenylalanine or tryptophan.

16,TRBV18,CASSPVRTGGPFGYTF
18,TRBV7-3,CASSLTFPGLLGTGELFF
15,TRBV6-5,CASSYVDSGSYEQYF
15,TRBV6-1,CASSEGAARTDTQYF
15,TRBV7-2,CASSTQGALRDTQYF
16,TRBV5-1,CASSLVSGRARETQYF
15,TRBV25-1,CASSESRGRGEKLFF
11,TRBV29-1,CSVVHSYEQYF
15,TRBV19,CASSIGGENTGELFF
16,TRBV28,CASREASSAQGDEQFF
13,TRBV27,CASSITPGQPQHF
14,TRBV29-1,CSVDPAGLGNEQFF
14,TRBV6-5,CASSRRGGSYEQYF
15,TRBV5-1,CASSLLDSSSYEQYF
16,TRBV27,CASSLSGTSNTGELFF
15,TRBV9,CASILGGRGDTEAFF
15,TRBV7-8,CASSLEAGPSYGYTF
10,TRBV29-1,CSVWETEAFF
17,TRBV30,CAWSVDGLAGDTGELFF
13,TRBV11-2,CASSLLASGELFF
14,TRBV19,CASSSMIADSPLHF
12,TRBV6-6,CASSPQGREQYF
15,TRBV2,CASSERGGPTGELFF
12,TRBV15,CATSRDSLTQHF
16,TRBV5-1,CASSEGGLAGPYEQYF